One sample yielded the 29 T cell receptor beta chains listed below, sequenced in a study of radiation and T cells in renal cell carcinoma. Treatment given: treatment-naive control, cytoreductive nephrectomy. Clones were sequenced by immunoSEQ multiplex PCR, and TCRdb holds only the in-frame ones, with some missing. The data show about 8,100 clones, around 64% seen once. Material: tumor tissue, obtained from a patient whose treatment was nephrectomy without radiotherapy. All receptors come from a man aged 55 to 70 with renal cell carcinoma.

The chain uses TRBV13 and TRBJ2-7; D unclear. CDR3 length: 14 residues. Germline values: CDR1 PRHDT, CDR2 FYEKMQ (reference sequence). Trimming left V 0 bases short and J 0 bases short, with 6 bases between. CDR3 DNA sequence: TGTGCCAGCAGCTTAGGCAGATACTCCTACGAGCAGTACTTC. Translated, it gives CASSLGRYSYEQYF.

V and J are TRBV19 and TRBJ1-5; no firm D call. V lost 7 bases and J 8 bases, leaving 18 bases between the germline ends. CDR1 and CDR2 (germline): LNHDA, SQIVND (reference sequence). The CDR3 covers 14 residues. In DNA form, the CDR3 reads TGTGCCAGTACCACCAGCCTCGGGCACGAGCCCCAGCATTTT. This codes for CASTTSLGHEPQHF.

This clone was seen only once. The chain employs TRBV6-5 and TRBJ1-2; the D is unclear. This CDR3 region has 13 residues. CDR1 and CDR2 (germline): MNHEY, SVGAGI. Between the trimmed V and J ends, which lost 0 bases and 12 bases, there was a span of 14 bases. CDR3 region: CASSYSNVGSDTF. For the CDR3, the DNA is TGTGCCAGCAGTTACTCGAACGTGGGGTCAGACACCTTC.

The chain uses TRBV4-2 and TRBJ1-1, with 9 nucleotides matching TRBD1. V shed 4 bases, J shed 1 base, and the junction held 1 base outside the gene matches. Germline V lookup: CDR1 LGHNA, CDR2 YNFKEQ. CDR3 length: 14 amino acids. The CDR3 loop is CASSPGQGNTEAFF. The CDR3 DNA sequence: TGTGCCAGCAGCCCGGGACAGGGGAACACTGAAGCTTTCTTT.

V and J are TRBV29-1 and TRBJ1-1; tentative D call: TRBD1 (6 bases). The V end was cut by 6 bases, the J end by 1 base, with 12 bases between. The CDR3 totals 13 residues. Germline V gene data show CDR1 as SQVTM and CDR2 as ANQGSEA. DNA for the CDR3: TGCAGCGTCCACAGGGAGGCGAACACTGAAGCTTTCTTT. Protein product: CSVHREANTEAFF.

The chain combines TRBV21-1 with TRBJ1-4. TRBV21-1 is annotated as a pseudogene. The CDR3 spans 19 residues. The CDR3 here is CASSKEGRRGGATNEKLFF. In DNA, the CDR3 is TGTGCCAGCAGCAAAGAAGGGAGGAGGGGAGGGGCAACTAATGAAAAACTGTTTTTT.

The table lists this clone with a few counts. The chain employs TRBV5-1 and TRBJ2-5; D gene uncertain. The ends were cut back, 4 bases at V and 3 bases at J, with 13 bases in the middle. CDR3 length: 14 residues. The germline V gene has CDR1 SGHRS and CDR2 YFSETQ. CDR3 coding DNA: TGCGCCAGCAGCCCCCGGATTGAGAAAGAGACCCAGTACTTC. Amino acids: CASSPRIEKETQYF.

This chain links TRBV29-1 with TRBJ2-2; D perhaps matches TRBD2 (7 bases). Trimming stripped 6 bases from V and 2 bases from J, with 19 bases between. Per the germline V gene, CDR1 is SQVTM and CDR2 is ANQGSEA. CDR3 length equals 16 residues. The CDR3 region has the DNA TGCAGCGTGGGGGGGGGCTCGTCCCAAAACACCGGGGAGCTGTTTTTT. This sequence encodes CSVGGGSSQNTGELFF.

This clone came up a few times. The chain carries TRBV10-3 and TRBJ1-5; D is ambiguous. The CDR3 is made up of 12 amino acids. V was clipped by 0 bases and J by 7 bases, with 4 bases between them. CDR1 is ENHRY and CDR2 is SYGVKD in the germline V gene. The CDR3: CAISESEQPQHF. The CDR3 bases are TGTGCCATCAGTGAGTCGGAACAGCCCCAGCATTTT.

V and J are TRBV5-4 and TRBJ2-5; TRBD1 is a possible D gene (6 bases). This CDR3 region has 12 residues. V gave up 9 bases and J gave up 4 bases, with 13 bases separating them. Germline V gene sequence: CDR1 SGHNT, CDR2 YYREEE (reference sequence). CDR3 in amino acids: CATTQGRETQYF. The CDR3, as DNA: TGTGCCACTACTCAGGGGCGAGAGACCCAGTACTTC.

CDR3 amino acids: CASRPGGVDTGELFF. DNA of the CDR3: TGTGCCAGCAGACCAGGGGGAGTTGACACCGGGGAGCTGTTTTTT. The J gene is TRBJ2-2, the V gene TRBV28; 7 bases match TRBD1. Trimming removed 6 bases from V and 3 bases from J; junction bases left unmatched: 7. The CDR3 consists of 15 residues. The germline V gene has CDR1 MDHEN and CDR2 SYDVKM.

By share, this clone counts as large (0.1 to 1%). The chain has TRBV13 and TRBJ2-7, with TRBD2 matching 7 bases. With 2 bases clipped from V and 7 bases from J, the junction kept 11 bases outside the gene matches. In germline, CDR1 is PRHDT, CDR2 FYEKMQ (reference sequence). This CDR3 has 15 amino acids. The CDR3 sequence is CASSLRGLTAKEQYF. The CDR3 coding sequence is TGTGCCAGCAGCTTAAGGGGACTAACGGCGAAGGAGCAGTACTTC.

The chain is built from TRBV6-5 and TRBJ1-1; no clear D. V was clipped by 2 bases and J by 5 bases, with 9 bases between them. CDR1 and CDR2 from the germline V gene are MNHEY and SVGAGI. The CDR3 has 13 residues. DNA of the CDR3: TGTGCCAGCAGTTACGGGCAGAAGACTGAAGCTTTCTTT. This codes for CASSYGQKTEAFF.

The CDR3: CASSPGVGGTDTQYF. The CDR3 DNA is TGTGCCAGCAGCCCCGGGGTCGGGGGTACAGATACGCAGTATTTT. This chain uses TRBV7-2 with TRBJ2-3, with D possibly being TRBD2 (6 bases). The CDR3 consists of 15 residues. V was pared by 5 bases and J by 3 bases, with 15 bases between. CDR1 is SGHTA, CDR2 FQGNSA, per germline.

The chain is built from TRBV6-1 and TRBJ2-5; 8 bases align to TRBD1. Germline V gives CDR1 MNHNS, CDR2 SASEGT. V lost 7 bases, J lost 4 bases, and 8 bases stayed unmatched. The CDR3 contains 14 residues. CDR3 sequence (DNA): TGTGCCAGCACCTTCGGACAGGGAGGAGAGACCCAGTACTTC. It codes for CASTFGQGGETQYF.

This chain uses TRBV11-3 with TRBJ1-5; TRBD1 is a possible D gene (5 bases). Looked up from germline, CDR1 is SGHNT and CDR2 is YENEEA. The ends were cut back, 5 bases at V and 7 bases at J, with 12 bases in the middle. CDR3 size: 13 residues. CDR3 sequence: CASSPGGEQPQHF. The CDR3 DNA follows: TGTGCCAGCAGCCCGGGAGGGGAACAGCCCCAGCATTTT.

This clone was recorded a few times. The gene calls are TRBV6-5 and TRBJ1-1; D not certain. The length of the CDR3 is 15 residues. Germline CDR1 and CDR2: MNHEY and SVGAGI. Trimming removed 1 base at V and 4 bases at J, with 13 bases between. CDR3 in DNA: TGTGCCAGCAGTTACTTCCCGGAGAGTGGCACTGAAGCTTTCTTT. It encodes CASSYFPESGTEAFF.

This chain links TRBV7-9 with TRBJ1-3; D might be TRBD1 (5 bases). Germline V gene lookup returns CDR1 SEHNR and CDR2 FQNEAQ (reference sequence). The V and J ends lost 5 bases and 4 bases respectively, with 12 bases between them. This CDR3 spans 14 amino acids. CDR3 sequence (DNA): TGTGCCAGCAGCCCGCGGGGGGGAGGAAACACCATATATTTT. As protein: CASSPRGGGNTIYF.

The genes are TRBV27 and TRBJ2-5, with D hard to call. CDR1 MNHEY and CDR2 SMNVEV come from the germline V gene (reference sequence). The CDR3 covers 11 residues. The ends were cut back, 3 bases at V and 4 bases at J, with 3 bases in the middle. The CDR3 loop reads CASSFIETQYF. The CDR3 DNA follows: TGTGCCAGCAGTTTCATAGAGACCCAGTACTTC.

The chain couples TRBV5-1 to TRBJ2-2; 10 bases map to TRBD2. The CDR3 runs to 18 residues. Losses at the gene ends were 0 bases for V and 4 bases for J; bases not matched to a gene: 9. Germline V lookup: CDR1 SGHRS, CDR2 YFSETQ. The chain's CDR3 is CASSLVGARTSGTGELFF. CDR3 coding DNA: TGCGCCAGCAGCTTGGTCGGGGCCCGGACTAGCGGCACCGGGGAGCTGTTTTTT.

This chain connects TRBV9 to TRBJ1-1, with TRBD1 matching 7 bases. V shed 4 bases and J 0 bases; nucleotides not matched to a gene: 6. The CDR3 contains 15 residues. The germline V gene has CDR1 SGDLS and CDR2 YYNGEE. CDR3 sequence: CASSTGDSLNTEAFF. Here the CDR3 DNA reads TGTGCCAGCAGCACAGGGGACAGTTTGAACACTGAAGCTTTCTTT.

This clone is deemed medium-sized. The rearrangement uses TRBV7-2 and TRBJ2-7; D is undetermined. From germline, CDR1 is SGHTA and CDR2 FQGNSA. V was shortened by 1 base and J by 9 bases, with 7 bases between the two germline ends. CDR3 length equals 11 residues. The CDR3 DNA sequence: TGTGCCAGCAGCTTAGGGCGCGGGCAGTACTTC. It encodes CASSLGRGQYF.

The genes are TRBV5-4 and TRBJ2-3; 8 bases line up with TRBD2. This CDR3 has 14 amino acids. V lost 4 bases and J lost 11; bases outside the gene matches: 12. Germline-derived CDR1 and CDR2 are SGHNT and YYREEE (reference sequence). Written as DNA, the CDR3 is TGTGCCAGCAGCCCCGGGGGGGGACTCCCTAGGCAGTATTTT. This gives the protein CASSPGGGLPRQYF.

The CDR3 sequence is CASSLASGTPNEKLFF. The CDR3 DNA follows: TGCGCCAGCAGCTTGGCCTCAGGCACCCCTAATGAAAAACTGTTTTTT. This rearrangement joins TRBV5-1 to TRBJ1-4; no definite D call. This CDR3 contains 16 residues. The V end lost 0 bases, the J end lost 3 bases, and 12 bases lay between the germline ends. Per the germline V gene, CDR1 is SGHRS and CDR2 is YFSETQ.

This chain joins TRBV15 and TRBJ2-5; D is possibly TRBD2 (6 bases). Trimming took 3 bases from V and 5 from J, leaving 10 bases between them. The germline V gene encodes CDR1 LNHNV and CDR2 YYDKDF (reference sequence). The CDR3 covers 13 residues. The CDR3 DNA sequence: TGTGCCACCAGCAGCGTGGGGGGTGAGACCCAGTACTTC. Protein sequence: CATSSVGGETQYF.

This clone was recorded a few times. This chain joins TRBV7-6 and TRBJ1-5; tentative D call: TRBD1 (5 bases). V gave up 8 bases and J gave up 0 bases, with 11 bases separating them. Germline V CDR1 and CDR2: SGHVS, FNYEAQ. The CDR3 consists of 14 residues. The CDR3 reads CASPGRLSNQPQHF. Written as DNA, the CDR3 is TGTGCCAGCCCGGGGCGGCTTAGCAATCAGCCCCAGCATTTT.

This chain links TRBV7-8 with TRBJ1-1; D is unclear. The V end was cut by 1 base, the J end by 10 bases, with 16 bases between. The CDR3 has 14 residues. Looked up from germline, CDR1 is SGHVS and CDR2 is FQNEAQ. In nucleotides, the CDR3 is TGTGCCAGCAGCTTAGGAGGGATGATTAACCGAGCTTTCTTT. Amino acids: CASSLGGMINRAFF. Looking up the rest from reference TRBV7-8 and TRBJ1-1 gives the full variable domain: GAGVSQSPRYKVAKRGQDVALRCDPISGHVSLFWYQQALGQGPEFLTYFQNEAQLDKSGLPSDRFFAERPEGSVSTLKIQRTQQEDSAVYLCASSLGGMINRAFFGQGTRLTVV.

The genes are TRBV11-3 and TRBJ2-3, with D possibly being TRBD2 (6 bases). CDR1 is SGHNT and CDR2 is YENEEA in the germline V gene. Trimming took 3 bases from V and 10 from J, leaving 11 bases between them. CDR3 size: 12 residues. The CDR3 DNA follows: TGTGCCAGCAGCTTCGGGGGTGATGCGCAGTATTTT. Translating it yields CASSFGGDAQYF.

This chain uses TRBV29-1 with TRBJ2-5, with D maybe TRBD1 (5 bases). Germline loops: CDR1 SQVTM, CDR2 ANQGSEA. The CDR3 runs to 12 residues. Trimming removed 3 bases from V and 4 bases from J, with 9 bases in between. The CDR3 DNA reads as TGCAGCGTTGACAGGGCAGCAGAGACCCAGTACTTC. This sequence encodes CSVDRAAETQYF.